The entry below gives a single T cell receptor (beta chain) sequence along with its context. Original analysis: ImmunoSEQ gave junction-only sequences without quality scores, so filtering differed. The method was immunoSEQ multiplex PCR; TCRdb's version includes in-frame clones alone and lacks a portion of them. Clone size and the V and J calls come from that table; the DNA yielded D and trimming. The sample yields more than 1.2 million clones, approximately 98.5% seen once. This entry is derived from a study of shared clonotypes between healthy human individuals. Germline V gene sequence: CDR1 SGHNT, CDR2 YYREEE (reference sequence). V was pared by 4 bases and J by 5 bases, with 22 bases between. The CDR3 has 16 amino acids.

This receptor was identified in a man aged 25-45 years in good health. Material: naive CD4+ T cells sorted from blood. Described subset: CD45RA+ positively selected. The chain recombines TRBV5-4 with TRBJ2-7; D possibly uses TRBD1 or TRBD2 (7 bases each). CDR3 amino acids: CASSRRHTGEGDEQYF. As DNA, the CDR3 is TGTGCCAGCAGCCGCAGACATACAGGGGAGGGTGACGAGCAGTACTTC.